This TCR beta chain was captured in a study of T cell responses to AZD1222 COVID-19 vaccine. The ends lost 2 bases at V and 6 bases at J; junction bases unmatched: 10. Looked up from germline, CDR1 is KGHSH and CDR2 is LQKENI. The CDR3 contains 15 residues. Study-wide results and caveats: Variant regions that are unmutated are reportedly the target of nearly half of spike-specific TCRs.

Worth noting for this clone: What it recognizes is unknown.

This table comes from immunoSEQ multiplex PCR, and its TCRdb copy is limited to in-frame clones, with some not included. The sample holds under 200,000 clones; about 90% are singletons and the top ten take 5.5%. Source: peripheral blood, taken on day 0 of AZD1222 vaccination. This TCR was recovered from an adult in good health. This chain connects TRBV18 to TRBJ2-7; 7 nucleotides align to TRBD1. The CDR3: CASSPGQVGMGEQYF. For the CDR3, the DNA is TGTGCCAGCTCACCAGGACAGGTTGGGATGGGCGAGCAGTACTTC.